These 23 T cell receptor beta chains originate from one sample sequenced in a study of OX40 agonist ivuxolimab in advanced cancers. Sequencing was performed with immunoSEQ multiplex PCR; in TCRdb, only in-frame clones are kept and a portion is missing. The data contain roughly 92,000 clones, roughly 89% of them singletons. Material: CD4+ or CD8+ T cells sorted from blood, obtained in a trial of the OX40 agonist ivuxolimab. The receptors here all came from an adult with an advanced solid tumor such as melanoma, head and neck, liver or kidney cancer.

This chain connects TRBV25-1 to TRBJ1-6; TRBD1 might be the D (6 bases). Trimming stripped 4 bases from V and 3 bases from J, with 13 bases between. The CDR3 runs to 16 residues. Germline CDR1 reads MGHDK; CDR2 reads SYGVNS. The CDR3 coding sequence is TGTGCCAGCAGTGCGGACAGCTCTGACTATAATTCACCCCTCCACTTT. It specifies CASSADSSDYNSPLHF.

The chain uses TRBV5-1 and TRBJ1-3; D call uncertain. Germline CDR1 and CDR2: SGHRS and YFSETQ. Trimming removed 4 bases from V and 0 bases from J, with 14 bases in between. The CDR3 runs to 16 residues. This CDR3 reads CASSVGGYSSGNTIYF. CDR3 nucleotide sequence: TGCGCCAGCAGCGTCGGAGGGTACTCCTCTGGAAACACCATATATTTT.

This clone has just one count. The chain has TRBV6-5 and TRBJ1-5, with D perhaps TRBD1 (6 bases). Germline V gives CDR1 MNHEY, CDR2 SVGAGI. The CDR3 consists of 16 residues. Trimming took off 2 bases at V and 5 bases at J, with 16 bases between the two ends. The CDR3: CASSYLEAGADQPQHF. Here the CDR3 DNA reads TGTGCCAGCAGTTACCTCGAGGCAGGGGCCGATCAGCCCCAGCATTTT.

The DNA of the CDR3 is TGTGCCAGCATCAAGGGGGGTCGAAATCAGCCCCAGCATTTT. Translating gives CASIKGGRNQPQHF. The V and J genes are TRBV6-1 and TRBJ1-5; tentatively, D is TRBD1 (6 bases). CDR3 length: 14 amino acids. The germline gives CDR1 MNHNS, CDR2 SASEGT. The V and J ends lost 7 bases and 4 bases respectively, with 14 bases between them.

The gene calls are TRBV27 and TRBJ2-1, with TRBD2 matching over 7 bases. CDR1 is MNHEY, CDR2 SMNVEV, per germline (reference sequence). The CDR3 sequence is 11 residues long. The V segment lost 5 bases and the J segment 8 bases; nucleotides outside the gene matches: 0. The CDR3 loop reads CASSTSDEQFF. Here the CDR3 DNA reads TGTGCCAGCAGTACTAGCGATGAGCAGTTCTTC.

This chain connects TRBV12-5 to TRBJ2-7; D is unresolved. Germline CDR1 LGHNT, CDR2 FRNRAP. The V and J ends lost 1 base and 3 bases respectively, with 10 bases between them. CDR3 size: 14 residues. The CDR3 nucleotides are TGTGCTAGTGGTTTGGGAGAGGTAAACTACGAGCAGTACTTC. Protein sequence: CASGLGEVNYEQYF.

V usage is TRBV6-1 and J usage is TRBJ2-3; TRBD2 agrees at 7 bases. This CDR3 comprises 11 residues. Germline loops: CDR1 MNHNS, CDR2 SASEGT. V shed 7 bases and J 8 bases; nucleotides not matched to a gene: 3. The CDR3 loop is CASTSGPTQYF. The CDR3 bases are TGTGCCAGCACTAGCGGACCTACGCAGTATTTT.

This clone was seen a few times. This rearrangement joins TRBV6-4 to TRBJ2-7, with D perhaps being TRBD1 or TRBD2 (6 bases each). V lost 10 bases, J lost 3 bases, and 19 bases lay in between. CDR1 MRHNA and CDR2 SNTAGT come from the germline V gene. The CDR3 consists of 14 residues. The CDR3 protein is CATRPGAGSYEQYF. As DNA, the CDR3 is TGTGCCACTCGACCGGGGGCAGGTAGCTACGAGCAGTACTTC.

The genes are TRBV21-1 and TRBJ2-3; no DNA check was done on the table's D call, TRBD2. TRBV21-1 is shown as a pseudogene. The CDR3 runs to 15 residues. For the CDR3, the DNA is TGTGCCAGCAGCAAAGTTTTAGCGGGAGAGGATACGCAGTATTTT. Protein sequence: CASSKVLAGEDTQYF.

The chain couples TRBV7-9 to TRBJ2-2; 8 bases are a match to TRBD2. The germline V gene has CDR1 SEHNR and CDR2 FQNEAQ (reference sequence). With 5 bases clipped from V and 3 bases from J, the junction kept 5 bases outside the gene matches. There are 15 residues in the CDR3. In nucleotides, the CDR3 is TGTGCCAGCAGCCTAATAGCGGGGTACACCGGGGAGCTGTTTTTT. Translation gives CASSLIAGYTGELFF.

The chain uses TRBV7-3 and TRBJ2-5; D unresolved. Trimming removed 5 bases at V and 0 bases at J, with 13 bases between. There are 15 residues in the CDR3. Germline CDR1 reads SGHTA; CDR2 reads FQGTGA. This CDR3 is CASSRTSGNQETQYF. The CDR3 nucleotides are TGTGCCAGCAGCCGTACAAGTGGTAACCAAGAGACCCAGTACTTC.

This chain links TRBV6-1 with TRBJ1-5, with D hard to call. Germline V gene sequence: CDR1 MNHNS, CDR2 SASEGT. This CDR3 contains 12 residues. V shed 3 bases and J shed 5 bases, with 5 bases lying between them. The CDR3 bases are TGTGCCAGCAGTGATACGGATCAGCCCCAGCATTTT. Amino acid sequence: CASSDTDQPQHF.

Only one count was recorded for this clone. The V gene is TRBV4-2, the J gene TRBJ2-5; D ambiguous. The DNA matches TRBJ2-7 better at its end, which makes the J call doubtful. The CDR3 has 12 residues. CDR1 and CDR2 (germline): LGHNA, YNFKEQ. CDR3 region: CASSQASYEQYF. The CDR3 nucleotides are TGTGCCAGCAGCCAGGCCAGCTACGAGCAGTACTTC.

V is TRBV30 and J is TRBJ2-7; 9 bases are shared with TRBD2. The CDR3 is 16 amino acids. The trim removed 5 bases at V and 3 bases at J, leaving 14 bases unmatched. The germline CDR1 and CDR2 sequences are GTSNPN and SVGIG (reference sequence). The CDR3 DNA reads TGTGCCTGGTGCGTAAATAACCTAGCGGGGTTCTACGAGCAGTACTTC. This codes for CAWCVNNLAGFYEQYF.

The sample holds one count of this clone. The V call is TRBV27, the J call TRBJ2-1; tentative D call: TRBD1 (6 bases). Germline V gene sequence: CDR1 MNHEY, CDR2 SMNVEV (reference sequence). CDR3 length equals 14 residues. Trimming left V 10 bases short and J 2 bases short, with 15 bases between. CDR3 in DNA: TGTGCCACCGCCGTTGGGGGCCCCTACAATGAGCAGTTCTTC. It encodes CATAVGGPYNEQFF.

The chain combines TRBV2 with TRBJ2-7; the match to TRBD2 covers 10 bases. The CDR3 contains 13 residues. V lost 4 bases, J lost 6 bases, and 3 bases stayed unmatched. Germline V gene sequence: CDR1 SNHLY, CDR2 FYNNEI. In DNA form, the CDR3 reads TGTGCCAGCAGTGGGGTAGCGGGAGGCGAGCAGTACTTC. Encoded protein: CASSGVAGGEQYF.

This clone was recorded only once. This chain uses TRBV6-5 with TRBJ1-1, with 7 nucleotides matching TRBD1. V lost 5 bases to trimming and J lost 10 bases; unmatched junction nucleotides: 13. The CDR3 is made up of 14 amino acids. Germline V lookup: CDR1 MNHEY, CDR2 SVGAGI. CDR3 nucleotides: TGTGCCAGCAGTCTGGGGGGGACACAGGGGAGAGCTTTCTTT. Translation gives CASSLGGTQGRAFF.

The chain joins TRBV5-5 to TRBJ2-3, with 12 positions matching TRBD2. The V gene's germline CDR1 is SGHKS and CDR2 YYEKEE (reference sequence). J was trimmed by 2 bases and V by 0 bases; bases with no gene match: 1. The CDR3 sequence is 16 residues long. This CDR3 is CASSLGLAGATDTQYF. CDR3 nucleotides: TGTGCCAGCAGCTTGGGACTAGCGGGAGCCACAGATACGCAGTATTTT.

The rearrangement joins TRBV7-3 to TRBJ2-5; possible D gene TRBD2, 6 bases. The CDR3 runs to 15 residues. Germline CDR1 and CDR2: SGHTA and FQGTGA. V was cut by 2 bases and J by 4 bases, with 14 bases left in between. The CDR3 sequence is CASSLGWGAGETQYF. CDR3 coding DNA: TGTGCCAGCAGCTTAGGGTGGGGAGCGGGAGAGACCCAGTACTTC.

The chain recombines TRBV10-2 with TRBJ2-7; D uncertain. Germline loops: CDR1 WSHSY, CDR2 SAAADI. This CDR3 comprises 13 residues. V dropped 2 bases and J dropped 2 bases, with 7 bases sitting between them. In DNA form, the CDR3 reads TGCGCCAGCAGTGAGCCCCCAACCTACGAGCAGTACTTC. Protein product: CASSEPPTYEQYF.

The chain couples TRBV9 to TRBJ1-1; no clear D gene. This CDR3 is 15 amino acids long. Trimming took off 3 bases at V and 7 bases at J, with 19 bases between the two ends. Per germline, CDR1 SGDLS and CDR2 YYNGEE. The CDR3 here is CASSAGLGYAVEAFF. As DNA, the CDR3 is TGTGCCAGCAGCGCGGGTCTAGGGTACGCCGTTGAAGCTTTCTTT.

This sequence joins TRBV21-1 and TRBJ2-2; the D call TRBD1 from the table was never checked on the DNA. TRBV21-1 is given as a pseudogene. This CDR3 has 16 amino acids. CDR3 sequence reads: CASSKESRVNTGELFF. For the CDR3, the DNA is TGTGCCAGCAGCAAAGAGAGCAGGGTGAACACCGGGGAGCTGTTTTTT.

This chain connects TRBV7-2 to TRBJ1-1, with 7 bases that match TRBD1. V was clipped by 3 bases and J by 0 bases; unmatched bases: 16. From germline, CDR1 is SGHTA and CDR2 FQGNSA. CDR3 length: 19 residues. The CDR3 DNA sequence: TGTGCCAGCAGCTTTGTGCCCGACAGGGTTTTTCCTCTGAACACTGAAGCTTTCTTT. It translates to CASSFVPDRVFPLNTEAFF.